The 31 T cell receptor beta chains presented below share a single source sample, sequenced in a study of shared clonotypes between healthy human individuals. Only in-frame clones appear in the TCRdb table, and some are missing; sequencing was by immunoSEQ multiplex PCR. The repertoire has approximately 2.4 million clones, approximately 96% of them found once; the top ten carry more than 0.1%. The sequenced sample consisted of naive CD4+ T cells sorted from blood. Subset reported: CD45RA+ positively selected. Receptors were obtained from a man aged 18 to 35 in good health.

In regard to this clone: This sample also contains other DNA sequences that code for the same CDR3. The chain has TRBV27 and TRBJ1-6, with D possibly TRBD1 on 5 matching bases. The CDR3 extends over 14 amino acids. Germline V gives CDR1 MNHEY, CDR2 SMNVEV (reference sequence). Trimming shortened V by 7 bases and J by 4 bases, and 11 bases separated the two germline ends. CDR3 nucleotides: TGTGCCAGCACCTCGGGGGGATATAATTCACCCCTCCACTTT. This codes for CASTSGGYNSPLHF.

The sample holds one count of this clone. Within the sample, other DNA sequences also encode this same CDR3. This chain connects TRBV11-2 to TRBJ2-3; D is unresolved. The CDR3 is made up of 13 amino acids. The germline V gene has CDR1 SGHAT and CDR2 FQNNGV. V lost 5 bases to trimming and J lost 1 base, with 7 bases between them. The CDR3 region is CASSLYGTDTQYF. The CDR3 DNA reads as TGTGCCAGCAGCCTGTACGGCACAGATACGCAGTATTTT.

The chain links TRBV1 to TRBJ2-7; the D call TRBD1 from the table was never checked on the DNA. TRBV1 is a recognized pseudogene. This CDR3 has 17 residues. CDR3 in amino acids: CTSSQDWQASPSYEQYF. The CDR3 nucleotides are TGCACCAGCAGCCAAGACTGGCAGGCCTCCCCCTCCTACGAGCAGTACTTC.

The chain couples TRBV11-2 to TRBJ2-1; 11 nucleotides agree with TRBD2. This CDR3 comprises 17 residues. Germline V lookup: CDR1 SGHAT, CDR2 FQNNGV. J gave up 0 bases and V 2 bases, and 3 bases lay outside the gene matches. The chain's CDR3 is CASSLSSGGISYNEQFF. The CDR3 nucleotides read TGTGCCAGCAGCTTATCTAGCGGGGGGATCTCCTACAATGAGCAGTTCTTC.

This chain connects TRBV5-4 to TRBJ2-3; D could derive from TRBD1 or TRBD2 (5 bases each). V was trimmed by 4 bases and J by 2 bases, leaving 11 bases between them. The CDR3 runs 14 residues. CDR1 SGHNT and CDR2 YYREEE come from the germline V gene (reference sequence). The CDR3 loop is CASSIPGTTDTQYF. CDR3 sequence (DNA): TGTGCCAGCAGCATCCCGGGGACCACAGATACGCAGTATTTT.

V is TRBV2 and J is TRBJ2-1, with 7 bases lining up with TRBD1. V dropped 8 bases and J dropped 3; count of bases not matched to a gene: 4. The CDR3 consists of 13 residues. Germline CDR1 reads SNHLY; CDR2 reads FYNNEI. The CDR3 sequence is CASSWTGYNEQFF. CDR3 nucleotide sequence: TGTGCCAGCTCCTGGACAGGCTACAATGAGCAGTTCTTC.

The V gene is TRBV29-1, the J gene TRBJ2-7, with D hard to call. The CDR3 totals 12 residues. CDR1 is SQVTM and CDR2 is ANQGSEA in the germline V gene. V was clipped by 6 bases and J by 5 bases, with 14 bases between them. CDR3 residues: CSVHRGRNEQYF. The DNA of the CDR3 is TGCAGCGTCCATCGTGGGCGGAACGAGCAGTACTTC.

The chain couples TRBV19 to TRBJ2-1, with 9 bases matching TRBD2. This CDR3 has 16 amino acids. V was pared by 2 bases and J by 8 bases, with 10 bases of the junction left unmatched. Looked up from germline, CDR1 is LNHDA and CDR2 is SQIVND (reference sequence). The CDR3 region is CASSIMGLASTDEQFF. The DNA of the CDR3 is TGTGCCAGTAGTATAATGGGACTAGCAAGTACCGATGAGCAGTTCTTC.

CDR3 residues: CASRIPITDRGDGELFF. The CDR3, as DNA: TGTGCCAGTAGGATTCCAATCACGGACAGGGGCGACGGGGAGCTGTTTTTT. The J gene is TRBJ2-2, the V gene TRBV19, with TRBD1 matching over 9 bases. This CDR3 region has 17 residues. V lost 6 bases and J lost 7; bases outside the gene matches: 15. CDR1 LNHDA and CDR2 SQIVND come from the germline V gene (reference sequence).

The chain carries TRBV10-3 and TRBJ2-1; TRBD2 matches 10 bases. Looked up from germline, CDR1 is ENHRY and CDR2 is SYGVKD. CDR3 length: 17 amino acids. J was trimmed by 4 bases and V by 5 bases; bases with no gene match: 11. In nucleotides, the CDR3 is TGTGCCATCAGTTTCGGTCCCACTAGCGGGGTTTACAATGAGCAGTTCTTC. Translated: CAISFGPTSGVYNEQFF.

CDR3 sequence (DNA): TGTGCCAGCAGCACACCGGGTCCTAATTCACCCCTCCACTTT. Protein: CASSTPGPNSPLHF. This chain links TRBV28 with TRBJ1-6; no reliable D call. This CDR3 has 14 residues. Germline CDR1 and CDR2: MDHEN and SYDVKM. Trimming took 6 bases from V and 6 from J, leaving 12 bases between them.

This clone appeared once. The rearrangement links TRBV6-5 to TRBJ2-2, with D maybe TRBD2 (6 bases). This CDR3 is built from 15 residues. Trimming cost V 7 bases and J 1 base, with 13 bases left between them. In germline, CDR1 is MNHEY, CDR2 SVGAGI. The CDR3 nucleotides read TGTGCCAGCACAGTGGGAGCGGGGAACACCGGGGAGCTGTTTTTT. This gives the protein CASTVGAGNTGELFF.

CDR3 bases: TGTGCCAGCAGCTTAGGGCAGCGGGATACGCAGTATTTT. Translating gives CASSLGQRDTQYF. The V call is TRBV7-9, the J call TRBJ2-3; perhaps TRBD2 as D (5 bases). CDR1 SEHNR and CDR2 FQNEAQ come from the germline V gene (reference sequence). The CDR3 is 13 residues long. V lost 1 base and J lost 6, with 8 bases in between.

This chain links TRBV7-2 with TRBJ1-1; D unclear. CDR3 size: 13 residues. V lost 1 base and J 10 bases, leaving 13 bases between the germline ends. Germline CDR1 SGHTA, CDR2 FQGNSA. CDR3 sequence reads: CASSLDGPGGAFF. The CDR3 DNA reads TGTGCCAGCAGCTTAGACGGGCCCGGAGGAGCTTTCTTT.

The CDR3 protein is CASTDSGTTDSPLHF. CDR3 bases: TGTGCCAGTACCGATTCGGGGACAACGGATTCACCCCTCCACTTT. The rearrangement joins TRBV19 to TRBJ1-6; weak D call: TRBD1 (6 bases). This CDR3 has 15 amino acids. V was cut by 7 bases and J by 8 bases, with 18 bases left in between. In germline, CDR1 is LNHDA, CDR2 SQIVND (reference sequence). Looking up the rest from reference TRBV19 and TRBJ1-6 gives the full variable domain: DGGITQSPKYLFRKEGQNVTLSCEQNLNHDAMYWYRQDPGQGLRLIYYSQIVNDFQKGDIAEGYSVSREKKESFPLTVTSAQKNPTAFYLCASTDSGTTDSPLHFGNGTRLTVT.

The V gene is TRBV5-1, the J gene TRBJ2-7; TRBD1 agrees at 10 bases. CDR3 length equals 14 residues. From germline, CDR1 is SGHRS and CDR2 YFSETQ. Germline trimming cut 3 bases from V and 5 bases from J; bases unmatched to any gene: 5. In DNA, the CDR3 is TGCGCCAGCAGCTGGTCCGGGACAGGGGACGAGCAGTACTTC. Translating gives CASSWSGTGDEQYF.

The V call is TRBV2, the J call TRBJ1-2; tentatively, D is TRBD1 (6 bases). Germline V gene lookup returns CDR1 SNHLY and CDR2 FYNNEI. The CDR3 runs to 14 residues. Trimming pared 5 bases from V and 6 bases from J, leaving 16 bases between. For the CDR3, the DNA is TGTGCCAGCAGTCCCATTACAGGGATCAATGGCTACACCTTC. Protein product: CASSPITGINGYTF.

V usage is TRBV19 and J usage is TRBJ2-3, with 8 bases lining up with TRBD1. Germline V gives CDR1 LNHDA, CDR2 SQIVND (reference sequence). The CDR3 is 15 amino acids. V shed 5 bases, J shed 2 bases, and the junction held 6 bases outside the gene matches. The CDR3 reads CASSSGQGLTDTQYF. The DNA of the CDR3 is TGTGCCAGTAGTTCTGGACAGGGCCTCACAGATACGCAGTATTTT.

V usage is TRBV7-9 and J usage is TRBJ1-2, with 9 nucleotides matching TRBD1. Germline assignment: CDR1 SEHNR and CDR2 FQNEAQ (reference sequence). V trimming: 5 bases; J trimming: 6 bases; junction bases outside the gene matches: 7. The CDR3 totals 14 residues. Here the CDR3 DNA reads TGTGCCAGCAGCCAGGGAGGACAGGGGAATGGCTACACCTTC. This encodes CASSQGGQGNGYTF.

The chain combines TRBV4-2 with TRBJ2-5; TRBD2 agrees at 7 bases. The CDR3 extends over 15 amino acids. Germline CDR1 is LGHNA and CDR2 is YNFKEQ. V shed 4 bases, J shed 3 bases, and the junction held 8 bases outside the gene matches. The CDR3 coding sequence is TGTGCCAGCAGCCCCGGCGGGAGTGGGGAAGAGACCCAGTACTTC. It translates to CASSPGGSGEETQYF.

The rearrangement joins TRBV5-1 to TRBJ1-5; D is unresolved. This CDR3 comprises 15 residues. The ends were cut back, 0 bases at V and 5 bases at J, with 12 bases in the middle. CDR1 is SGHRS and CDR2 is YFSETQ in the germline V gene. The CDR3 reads CASSLGTEAYQPQHF. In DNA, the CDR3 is TGCGCCAGCAGCTTGGGGACGGAAGCTTATCAGCCCCAGCATTTT. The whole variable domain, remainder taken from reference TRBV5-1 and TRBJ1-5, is KAGVTQTPRYLIKTRGQQVTLSCSPISGHRSVSWYQQTPGQGLQFLFEYFSETQRNKGNFPGRFSGRQFSNSRSEMNVSTLELGDSALYLCASSLGTEAYQPQHFGDGTRLSIL.

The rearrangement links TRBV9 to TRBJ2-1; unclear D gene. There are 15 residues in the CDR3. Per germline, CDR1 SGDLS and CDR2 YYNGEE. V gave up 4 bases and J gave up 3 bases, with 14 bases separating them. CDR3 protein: CASSSVRQSYNEQFF. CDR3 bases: TGTGCCAGCAGCTCCGTCAGACAAAGCTACAATGAGCAGTTCTTC.

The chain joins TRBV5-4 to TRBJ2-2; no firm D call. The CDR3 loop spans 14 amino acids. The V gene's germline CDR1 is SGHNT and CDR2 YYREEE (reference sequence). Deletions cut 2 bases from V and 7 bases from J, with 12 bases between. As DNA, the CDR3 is TGTGCCAGCAGCTTTCAAGGGTACGACGGGGAGCTGTTTTTT. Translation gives CASSFQGYDGELFF.

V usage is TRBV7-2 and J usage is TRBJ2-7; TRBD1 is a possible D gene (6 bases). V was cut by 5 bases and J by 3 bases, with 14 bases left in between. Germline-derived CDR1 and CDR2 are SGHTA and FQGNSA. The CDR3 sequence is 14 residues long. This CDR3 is CASSITGTYYEQYF. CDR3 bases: TGTGCCAGCAGCATAACCGGGACATACTACGAGCAGTACTTC.

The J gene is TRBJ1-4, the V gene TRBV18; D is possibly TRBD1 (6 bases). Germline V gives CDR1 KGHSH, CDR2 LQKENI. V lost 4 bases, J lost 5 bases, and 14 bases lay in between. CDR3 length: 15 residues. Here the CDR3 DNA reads TGTGCCAGCTCACAACCAGGGGCCTCAAATGAAAAACTGTTTTTT. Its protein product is CASSQPGASNEKLFF.

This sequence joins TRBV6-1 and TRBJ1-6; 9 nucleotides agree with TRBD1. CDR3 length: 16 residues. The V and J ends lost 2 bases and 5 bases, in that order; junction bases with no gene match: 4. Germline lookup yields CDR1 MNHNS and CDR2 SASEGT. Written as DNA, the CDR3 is TGTGCCAGCAGTGAAATGTGGGACAGGGATAATTCACCCCTCCACTTT. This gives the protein CASSEMWDRDNSPLHF.

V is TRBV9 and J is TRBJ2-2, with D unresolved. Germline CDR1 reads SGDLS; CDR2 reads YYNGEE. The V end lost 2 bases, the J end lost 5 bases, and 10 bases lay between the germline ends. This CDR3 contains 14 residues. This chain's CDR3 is CASSVSILTGELFF. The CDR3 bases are TGTGCCAGCAGCGTGTCCATCTTAACCGGGGAGCTGTTTTTT.

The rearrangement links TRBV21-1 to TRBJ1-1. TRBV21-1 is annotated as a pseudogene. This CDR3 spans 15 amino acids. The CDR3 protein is CASSKGGGKKAEAFF. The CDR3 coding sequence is TGTGCCAGCAGCAAAGGTGGGGGGAAGAAGGCTGAAGCTTTCTTT.

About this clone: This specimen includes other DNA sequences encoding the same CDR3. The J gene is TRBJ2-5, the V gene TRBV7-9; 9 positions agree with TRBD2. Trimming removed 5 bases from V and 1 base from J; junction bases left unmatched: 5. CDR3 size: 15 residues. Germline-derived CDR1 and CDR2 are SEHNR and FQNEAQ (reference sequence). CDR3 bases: TGTGCCAGCAGCCCCCTAGCGGGGCCCCAAGAGACCCAGTACTTC. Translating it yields CASSPLAGPQETQYF.

This CDR3 reads CASSRTSSYEQYF. CDR3 nucleotide sequence: TGCGCCAGCAGTCGGACTAGCTCCTACGAGCAGTACTTC. This chain connects TRBV10-2 to TRBJ2-7, with 7 bases aligning to TRBD2. The germline CDR1 and CDR2 sequences are WSHSY and SAAADI. This CDR3 spans 13 amino acids. V shed 5 bases, J shed 0 bases, and the junction held 1 base outside the gene matches.

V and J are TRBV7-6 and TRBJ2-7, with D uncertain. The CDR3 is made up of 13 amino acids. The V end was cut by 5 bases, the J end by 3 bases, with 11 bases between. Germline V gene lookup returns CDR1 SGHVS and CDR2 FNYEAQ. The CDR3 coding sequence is TGTGCCAGCAGCCTTGAGGAAGACTACGAGCAGTACTTC. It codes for CASSLEEDYEQYF.